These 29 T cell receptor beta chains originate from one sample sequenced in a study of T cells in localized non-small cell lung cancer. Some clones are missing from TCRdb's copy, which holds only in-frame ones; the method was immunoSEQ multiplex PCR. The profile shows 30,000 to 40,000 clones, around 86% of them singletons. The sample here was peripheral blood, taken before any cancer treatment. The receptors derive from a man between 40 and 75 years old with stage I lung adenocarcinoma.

DNA for the CDR3: TGTGCCAGTAACCATGGACAGGGGGCAGGTGAGCAGTTCTTC. Protein: CASNHGQGAGEQFF. The chain links TRBV19 to TRBJ2-1; TRBD1 agrees at 11 bases. V shed 7 bases, J shed 9 bases, and the junction held 8 bases outside the gene matches. This CDR3 has 14 amino acids. CDR1 LNHDA and CDR2 SQIVND come from the germline V gene (reference sequence).

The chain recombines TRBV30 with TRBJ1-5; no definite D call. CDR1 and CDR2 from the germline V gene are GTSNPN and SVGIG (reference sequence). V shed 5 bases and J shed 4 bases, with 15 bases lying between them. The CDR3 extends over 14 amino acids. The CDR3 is CAWDRDNLNQPQHF. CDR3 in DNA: TGTGCCTGGGATCGGGATAATCTGAATCAGCCCCAGCATTTT.

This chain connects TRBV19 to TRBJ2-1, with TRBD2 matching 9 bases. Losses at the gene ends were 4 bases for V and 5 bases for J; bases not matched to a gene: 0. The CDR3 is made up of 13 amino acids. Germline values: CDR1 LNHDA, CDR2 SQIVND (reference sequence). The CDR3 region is CASSRTSDNEQFF. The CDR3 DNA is TGTGCCAGTAGTAGGACTAGCGACAATGAGCAGTTCTTC.

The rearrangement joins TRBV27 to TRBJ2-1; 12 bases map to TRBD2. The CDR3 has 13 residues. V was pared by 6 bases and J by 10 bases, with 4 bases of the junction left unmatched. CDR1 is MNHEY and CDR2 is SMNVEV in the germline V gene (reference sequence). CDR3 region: CASSRLAGAEQFF. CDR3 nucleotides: TGTGCCAGCAGCCGACTAGCGGGAGCAGAGCAGTTCTTC.

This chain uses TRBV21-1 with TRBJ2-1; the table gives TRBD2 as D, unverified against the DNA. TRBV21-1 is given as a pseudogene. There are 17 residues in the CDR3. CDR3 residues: CASSLLVPGLMPNEQFF. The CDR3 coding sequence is TGTGCCAGCAGCCTCCTGGTGCCGGGACTGATGCCCAATGAGCAGTTCTTC.

The CDR3 is CASSQELNTEAFF. Written as DNA, the CDR3 is TGCGCCAGCAGCCAAGAGCTGAACACTGAAGCTTTCTTT. The gene calls are TRBV4-3 and TRBJ1-1; unclear D gene. Germline-derived CDR1 and CDR2 are LGHNA and YSLEER. With 0 bases removed from V and 0 bases from J, the gap between germline ends came to 2 bases. This CDR3 spans 13 amino acids.

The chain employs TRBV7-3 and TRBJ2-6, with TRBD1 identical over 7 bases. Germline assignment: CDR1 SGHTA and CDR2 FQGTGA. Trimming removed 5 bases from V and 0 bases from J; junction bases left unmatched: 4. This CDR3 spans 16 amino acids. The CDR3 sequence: CASSVRQGSGANVLTF. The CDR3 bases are TGTGCCAGCAGCGTACGACAGGGCTCTGGGGCCAACGTCCTGACTTTC.

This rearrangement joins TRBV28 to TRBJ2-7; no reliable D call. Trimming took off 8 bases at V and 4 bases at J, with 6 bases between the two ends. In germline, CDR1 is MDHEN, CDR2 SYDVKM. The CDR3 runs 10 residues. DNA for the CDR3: TGTGCCAGCCGTCGTTACGAGCAGTACTTC. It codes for CASRRYEQYF.

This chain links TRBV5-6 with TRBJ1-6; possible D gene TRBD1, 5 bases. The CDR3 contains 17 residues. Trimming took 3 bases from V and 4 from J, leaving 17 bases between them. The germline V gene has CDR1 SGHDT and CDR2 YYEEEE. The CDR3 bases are TGTGCCAGCAGCTCGGGGCCGGAAACGAGGTATAATTCACCCCTCCACTTT. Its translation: CASSSGPETRYNSPLHF. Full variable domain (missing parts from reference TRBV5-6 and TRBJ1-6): DAGVTQSPTHLIKTRGQQVTLRCSPKSGHDTVSWYQQALGQGPQFIFQYYEEEERQRGNFPDRFSGHQFPNYSSELNVNALLLGDSALYLCASSSGPETRYNSPLHFGNGTRLTVT.

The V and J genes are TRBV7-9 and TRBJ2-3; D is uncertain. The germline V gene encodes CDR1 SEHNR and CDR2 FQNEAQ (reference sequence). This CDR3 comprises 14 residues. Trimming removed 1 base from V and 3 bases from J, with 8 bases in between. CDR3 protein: CASSLGARTDTQYF. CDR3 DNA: TGTGCCAGCAGCTTAGGAGCAAGGACAGATACGCAGTATTTT.

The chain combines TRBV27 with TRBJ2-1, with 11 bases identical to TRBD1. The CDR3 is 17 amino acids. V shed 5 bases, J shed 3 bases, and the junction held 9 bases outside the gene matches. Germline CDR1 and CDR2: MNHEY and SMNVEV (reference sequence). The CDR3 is CASSKLGTGGFYNEQFF. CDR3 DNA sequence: TGTGCCAGCAGTAAACTCGGGACAGGGGGGTTCTACAATGAGCAGTTCTTC.

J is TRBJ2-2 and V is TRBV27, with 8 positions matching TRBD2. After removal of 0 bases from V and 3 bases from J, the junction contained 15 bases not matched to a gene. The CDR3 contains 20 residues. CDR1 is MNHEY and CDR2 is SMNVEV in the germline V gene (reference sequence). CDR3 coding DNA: TGTGCCAGCAGTTTATCCTCCCCCCCCCTCTGGCGGGAGGACACCGGGGAGCTGTTTTTT. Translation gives CASSLSSPPLWREDTGELFF.

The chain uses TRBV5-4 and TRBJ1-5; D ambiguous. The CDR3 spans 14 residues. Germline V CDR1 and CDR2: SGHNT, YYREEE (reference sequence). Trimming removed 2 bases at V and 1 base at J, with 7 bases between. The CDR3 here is CASSFGGSNQPQHF. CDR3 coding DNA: TGTGCCAGCAGCTTCGGAGGGAGCAATCAGCCCCAGCATTTT.

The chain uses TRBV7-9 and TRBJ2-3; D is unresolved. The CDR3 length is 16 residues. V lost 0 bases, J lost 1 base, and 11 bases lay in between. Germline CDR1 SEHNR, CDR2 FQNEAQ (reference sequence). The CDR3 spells CASSLAGYGGTDTQYF. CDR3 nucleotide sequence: TGTGCCAGCAGCTTAGCGGGATACGGTGGCACAGATACGCAGTATTTT.

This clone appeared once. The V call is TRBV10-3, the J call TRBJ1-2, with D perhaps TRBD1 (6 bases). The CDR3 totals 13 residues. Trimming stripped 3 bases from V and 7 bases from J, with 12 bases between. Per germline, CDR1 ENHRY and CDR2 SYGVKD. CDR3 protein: CAISEQGNGGYTF. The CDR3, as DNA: TGTGCCATCAGTGAACAGGGAAACGGTGGCTACACCTTC.

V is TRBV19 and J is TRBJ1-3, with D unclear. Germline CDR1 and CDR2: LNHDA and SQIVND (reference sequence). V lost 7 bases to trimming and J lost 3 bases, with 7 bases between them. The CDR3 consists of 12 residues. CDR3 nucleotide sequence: TGTGCCAGTACCTTTAATGGAAACACCATATATTTT. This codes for CASTFNGNTIYF.

The chain's CDR3 is CASSLVNRGFDEQYF. CDR3 nucleotide sequence: TGTGCCAGCAGCTTAGTAAACAGGGGTTTCGACGAGCAGTACTTC. The chain is built from TRBV7-9 and TRBJ2-7; TRBD1 matches 7 bases. V lost 1 base, J lost 5 bases, and 8 bases stayed unmatched. Per the germline V gene, CDR1 is SEHNR and CDR2 is FQNEAQ (reference sequence). CDR3 size: 15 residues.

The CDR3 here is CASSLESGQGYNEQFF. In nucleotides, the CDR3 is TGTGCCAGCAGCTTAGAGTCCGGACAGGGGTACAATGAGCAGTTCTTC. The J gene is TRBJ2-1, the V gene TRBV11-2, with 9 bases aligning to TRBD1. Trimming removed 0 bases from V and 4 bases from J; junction bases left unmatched: 4. The germline CDR1 and CDR2 sequences are SGHAT and FQNNGV. This CDR3 has 16 residues.

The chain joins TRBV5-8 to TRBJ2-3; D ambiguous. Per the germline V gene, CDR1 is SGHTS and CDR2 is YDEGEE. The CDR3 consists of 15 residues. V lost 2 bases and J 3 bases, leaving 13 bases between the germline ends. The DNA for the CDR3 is TGTGCCAGCAGCTTAAATATCGCCAGAACAGATACGCAGTATTTT. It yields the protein CASSLNIARTDTQYF.

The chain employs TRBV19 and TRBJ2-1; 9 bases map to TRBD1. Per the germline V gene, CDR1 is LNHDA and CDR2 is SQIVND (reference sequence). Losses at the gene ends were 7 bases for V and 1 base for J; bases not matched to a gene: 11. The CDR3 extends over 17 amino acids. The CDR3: CASTWGGTGKSYNEQFF. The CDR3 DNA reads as TGTGCCAGTACGTGGGGTGGGACAGGGAAATCCTACAATGAGCAGTTCTTC.

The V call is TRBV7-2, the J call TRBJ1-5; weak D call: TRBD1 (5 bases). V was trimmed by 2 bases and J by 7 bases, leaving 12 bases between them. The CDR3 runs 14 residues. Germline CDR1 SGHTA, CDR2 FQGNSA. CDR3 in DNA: TGTGCCAGCAGCTTACCCCAGGGTAAGCAGCCCCAGCATTTT. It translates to CASSLPQGKQPQHF.

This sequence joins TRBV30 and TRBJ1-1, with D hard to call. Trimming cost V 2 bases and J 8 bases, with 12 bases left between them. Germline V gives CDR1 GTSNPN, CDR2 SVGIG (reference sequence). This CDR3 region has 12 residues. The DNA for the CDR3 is TGTGCCTGGAGTCCTCCTTTGTCCGAAGCTTTCTTT. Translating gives CAWSPPLSEAFF.

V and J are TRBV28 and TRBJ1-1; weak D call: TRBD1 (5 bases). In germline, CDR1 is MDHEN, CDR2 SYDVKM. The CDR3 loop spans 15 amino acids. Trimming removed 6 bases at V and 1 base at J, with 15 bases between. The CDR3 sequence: CASRYRGRRNTEAFF. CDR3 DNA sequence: TGTGCCAGCAGGTACCGGGGCCGGAGGAACACTGAAGCTTTCTTT.

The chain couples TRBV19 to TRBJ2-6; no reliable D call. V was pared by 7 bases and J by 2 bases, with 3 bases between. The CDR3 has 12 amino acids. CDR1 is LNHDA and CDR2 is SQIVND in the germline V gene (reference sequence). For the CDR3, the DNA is TGTGCCAGTACAACTGGGGCCAACGTCCTGACTTTC. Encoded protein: CASTTGANVLTF.

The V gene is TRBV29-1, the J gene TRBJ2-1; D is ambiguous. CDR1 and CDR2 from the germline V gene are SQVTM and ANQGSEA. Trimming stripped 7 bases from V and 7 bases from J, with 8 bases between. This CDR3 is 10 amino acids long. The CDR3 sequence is CSGAGNEQFF. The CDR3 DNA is TGCAGCGGGGCCGGGAATGAGCAGTTCTTC.

The CDR3 sequence: CASSLMPSGDNEQFF. CDR3 bases: TGTGCCAGCAGCTTAATGCCTAGCGGGGACAATGAGCAGTTCTTC. V and J are TRBV11-1 and TRBJ2-1, with TRBD2 identical over 9 bases. The ends lost 2 bases at V and 5 bases at J; junction bases unmatched: 4. Germline loops: CDR1 SGHAT, CDR2 FQDESV (reference sequence). CDR3 length: 15 amino acids.

The DNA for the CDR3 is TGCGCCAGCAGCCCTCCAGTCCGGCAAGATACGCAGTATTTT. It codes for CASSPPVRQDTQYF. This chain links TRBV4-1 with TRBJ2-3; the D is unclear. The CDR3 contains 14 residues. V lost 4 bases and J 5 bases, leaving 13 bases between the germline ends. The germline V gene has CDR1 MGHRA and CDR2 YSYEKL.

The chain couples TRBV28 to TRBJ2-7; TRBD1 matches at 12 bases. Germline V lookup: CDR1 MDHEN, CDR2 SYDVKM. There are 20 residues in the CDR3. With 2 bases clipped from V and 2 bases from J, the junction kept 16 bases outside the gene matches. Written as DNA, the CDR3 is TGTGCCAGCAGTTTAAGGGGACCCGGGACAGGGGGCTACCTCACCTACGAGCAGTACTTC. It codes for CASSLRGPGTGGYLTYEQYF. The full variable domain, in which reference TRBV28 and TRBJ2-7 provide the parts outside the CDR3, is DVKVTQSSRYLVKRTGEKVFLECVQDMDHENMFWYRQDPGLGLRLIYFSYDVKMKEKGDIPEGYSVSREKKERFSLILESASTNQTSMYLCASSLRGPGTGGYLTYEQYFGPGTRLTVT.

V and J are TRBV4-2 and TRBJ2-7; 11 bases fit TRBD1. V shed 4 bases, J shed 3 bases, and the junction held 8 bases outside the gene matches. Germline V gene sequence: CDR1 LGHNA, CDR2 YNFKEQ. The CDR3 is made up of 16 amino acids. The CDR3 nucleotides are TGTGCCAGCAGCCTTGGACAGGGGGCATCCCTCTACGAGCAGTACTTC. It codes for CASSLGQGASLYEQYF.